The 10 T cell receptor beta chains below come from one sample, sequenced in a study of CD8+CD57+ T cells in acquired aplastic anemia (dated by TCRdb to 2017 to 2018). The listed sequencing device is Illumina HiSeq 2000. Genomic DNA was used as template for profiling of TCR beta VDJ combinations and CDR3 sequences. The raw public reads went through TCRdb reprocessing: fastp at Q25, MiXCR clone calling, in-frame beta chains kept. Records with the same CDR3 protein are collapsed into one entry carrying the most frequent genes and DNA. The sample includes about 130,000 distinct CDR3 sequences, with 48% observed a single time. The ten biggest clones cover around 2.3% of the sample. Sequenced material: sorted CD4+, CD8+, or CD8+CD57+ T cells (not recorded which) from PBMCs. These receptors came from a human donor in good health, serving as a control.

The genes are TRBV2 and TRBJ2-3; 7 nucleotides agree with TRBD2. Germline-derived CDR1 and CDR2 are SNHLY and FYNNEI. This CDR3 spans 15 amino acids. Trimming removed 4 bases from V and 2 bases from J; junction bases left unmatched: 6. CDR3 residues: CASSGAGSATDTQYF. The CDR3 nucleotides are TGTGCCAGCAGTGGAGCGGGAAGTGCCACAGATACGCAGTATTTT.

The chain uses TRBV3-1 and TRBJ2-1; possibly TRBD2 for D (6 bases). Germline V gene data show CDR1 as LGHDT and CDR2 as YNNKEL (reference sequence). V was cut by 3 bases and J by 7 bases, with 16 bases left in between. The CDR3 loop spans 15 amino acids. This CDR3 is CASSQPGLSANEQFF. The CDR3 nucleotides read TGTGCCAGCAGCCAGCCGGGACTTAGTGCGAATGAGCAGTTCTTC.

The CDR3: CASSEALGLVYGYTF. The CDR3 nucleotides are TGTGCCAGCAGTGAAGCGCTAGGGCTCGTCTACGGCTACACCTTC. This chain joins TRBV2 and TRBJ1-2; D remains ambiguous. From germline, CDR1 is SNHLY and CDR2 FYNNEI. The V and J ends lost 0 bases and 8 bases respectively, with 16 bases between them. This CDR3 comprises 15 residues.

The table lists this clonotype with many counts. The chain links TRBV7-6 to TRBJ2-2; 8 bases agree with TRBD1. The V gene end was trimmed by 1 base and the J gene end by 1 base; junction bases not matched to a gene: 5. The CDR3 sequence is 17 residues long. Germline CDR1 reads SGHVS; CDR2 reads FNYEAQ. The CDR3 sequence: CASSLVFGTGNTGELFF. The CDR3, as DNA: TGTGCCAGCAGCTTAGTTTTTGGGACAGGGAACACCGGGGAGCTGTTTTTT.

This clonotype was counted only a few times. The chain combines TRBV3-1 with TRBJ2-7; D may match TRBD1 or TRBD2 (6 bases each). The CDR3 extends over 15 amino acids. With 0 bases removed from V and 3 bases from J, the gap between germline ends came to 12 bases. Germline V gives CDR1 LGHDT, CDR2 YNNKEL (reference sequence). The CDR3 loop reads CASSQDVGGDYEQYF. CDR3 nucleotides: TGTGCCAGCAGCCAAGATGTGGGGGGCGACTACGAGCAGTACTTC.

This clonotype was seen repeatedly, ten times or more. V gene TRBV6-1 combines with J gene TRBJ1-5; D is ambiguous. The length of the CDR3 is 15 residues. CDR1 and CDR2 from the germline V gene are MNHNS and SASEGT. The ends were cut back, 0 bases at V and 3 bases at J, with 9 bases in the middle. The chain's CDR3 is CASSEARLANQPQHF. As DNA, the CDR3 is TGTGCCAGCAGTGAAGCAAGGCTGGCCAATCAGCCCCAGCATTTT.

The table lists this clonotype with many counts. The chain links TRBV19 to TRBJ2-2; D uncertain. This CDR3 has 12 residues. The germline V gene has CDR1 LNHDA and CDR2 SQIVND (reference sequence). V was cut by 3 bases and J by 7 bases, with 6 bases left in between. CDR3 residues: CASSIRIGELFF. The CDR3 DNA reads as TGTGCCAGTAGTATCCGAATCGGGGAGCTGTTTTTT.

CDR3 amino acids: CASSEAQHTGELFF. In nucleotides, the CDR3 is TGTGCCAGCAGTGAAGCCCAGCACACCGGGGAGCTGTTTTTT. The gene calls are TRBV6-1 and TRBJ2-2; D ambiguous. The CDR3 covers 14 residues. Trimming shortened V by 0 bases and J by 3 bases, and 5 bases separated the two germline ends. The germline V gene has CDR1 MNHNS and CDR2 SASEGT.

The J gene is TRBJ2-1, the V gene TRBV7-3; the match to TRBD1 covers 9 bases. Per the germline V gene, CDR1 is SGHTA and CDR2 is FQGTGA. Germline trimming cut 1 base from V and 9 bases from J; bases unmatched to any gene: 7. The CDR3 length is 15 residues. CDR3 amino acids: CASSLSGTGQGEQFF. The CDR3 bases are TGTGCCAGCAGCTTAAGTGGGACAGGGCAGGGTGAGCAGTTCTTC.

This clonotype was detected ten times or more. The CDR3 spells CASSNQPGTQYF. The CDR3 region has the DNA TGTGCCAGCAGCAACCAACCCGGTACGCAGTATTTT. The chain has TRBV7-2 and TRBJ2-3; D call uncertain. The CDR3 loop spans 12 amino acids. V lost 5 bases, J lost 8 bases, and 11 bases lay in between. The V gene's germline CDR1 is SGHTA and CDR2 FQGNSA. The full variable domain, rest sourced from reference TRBV7-2 and TRBJ2-3, is GAGVSQSPSNKVTEKGKDVELRCDPISGHTALYWYRQSLGQGLEFLIYFQGNSAPDKSGLPSDRFSAERTGGSVSTLTIQRTQQEDSAVYLCASSNQPGTQYFGPGTRLTVL.